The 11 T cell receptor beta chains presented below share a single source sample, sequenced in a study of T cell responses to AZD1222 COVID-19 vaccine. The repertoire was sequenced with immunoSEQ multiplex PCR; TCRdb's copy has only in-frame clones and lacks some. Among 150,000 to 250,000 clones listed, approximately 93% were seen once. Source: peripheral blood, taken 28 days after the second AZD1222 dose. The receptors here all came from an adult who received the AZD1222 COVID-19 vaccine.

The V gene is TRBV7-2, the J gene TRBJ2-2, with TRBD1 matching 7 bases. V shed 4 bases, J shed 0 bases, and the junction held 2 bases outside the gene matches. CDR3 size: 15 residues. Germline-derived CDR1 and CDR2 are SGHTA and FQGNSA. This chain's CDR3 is CASSSGGANTGELFF. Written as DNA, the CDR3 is TGTGCCAGCAGCTCAGGGGGTGCGAACACCGGGGAGCTGTTTTTT. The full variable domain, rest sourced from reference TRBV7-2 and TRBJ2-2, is GAGVSQSPSNKVTEKGKDVELRCDPISGHTALYWYRQSLGQGLEFLIYFQGNSAPDKSGLPSDRFSAERTGGSVSTLTIQRTQQEDSAVYLCASSSGGANTGELFFGEGSRLTVL.

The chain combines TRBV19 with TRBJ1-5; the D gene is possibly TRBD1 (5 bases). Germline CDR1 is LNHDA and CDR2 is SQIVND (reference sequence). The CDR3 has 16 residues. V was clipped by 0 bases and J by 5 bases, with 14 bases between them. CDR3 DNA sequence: TGTGCCAGTAGTATAGATCTAGGCAGGGTGGATCAGCCCCAGCATTTT. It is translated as CASSIDLGRVDQPQHF.

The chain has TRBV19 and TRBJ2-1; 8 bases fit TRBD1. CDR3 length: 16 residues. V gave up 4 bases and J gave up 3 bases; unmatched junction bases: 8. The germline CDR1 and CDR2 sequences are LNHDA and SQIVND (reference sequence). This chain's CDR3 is CASSRPGQAIYNEQFF. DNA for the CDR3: TGTGCCAGTAGTAGACCGGGACAGGCGATCTACAATGAGCAGTTCTTC.

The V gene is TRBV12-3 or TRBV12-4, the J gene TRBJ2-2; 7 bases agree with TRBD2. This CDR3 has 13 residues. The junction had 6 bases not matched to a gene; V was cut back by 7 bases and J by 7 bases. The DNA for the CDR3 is TGTGCCAGCACCCCGGGAGGTAGCGGGGAGCTGTTTTTT. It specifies CASTPGGSGELFF.

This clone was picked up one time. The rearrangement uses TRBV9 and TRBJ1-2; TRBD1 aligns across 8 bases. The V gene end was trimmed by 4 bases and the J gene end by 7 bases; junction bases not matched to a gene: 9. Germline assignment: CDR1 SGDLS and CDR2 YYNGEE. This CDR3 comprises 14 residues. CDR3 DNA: TGTGCCAGCAGCACACAGACAGGGGACGGTGGCTACACCTTC. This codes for CASSTQTGDGGYTF.

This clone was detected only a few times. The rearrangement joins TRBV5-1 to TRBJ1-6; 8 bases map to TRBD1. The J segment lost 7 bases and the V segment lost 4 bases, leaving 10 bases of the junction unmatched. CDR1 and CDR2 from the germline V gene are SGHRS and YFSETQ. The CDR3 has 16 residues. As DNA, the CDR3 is TGCGCCAGCAGCGCTCCGGAGACAGGGGTCAATTCACCCCTCCACTTT. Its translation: CASSAPETGVNSPLHF.

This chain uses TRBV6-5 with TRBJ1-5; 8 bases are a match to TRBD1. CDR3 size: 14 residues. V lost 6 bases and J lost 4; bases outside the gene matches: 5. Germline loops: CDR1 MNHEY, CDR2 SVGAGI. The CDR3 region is CASSPRTGNQPQHF. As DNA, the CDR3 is TGTGCCAGCAGCCCCCGGACAGGGAATCAGCCCCAGCATTTT.

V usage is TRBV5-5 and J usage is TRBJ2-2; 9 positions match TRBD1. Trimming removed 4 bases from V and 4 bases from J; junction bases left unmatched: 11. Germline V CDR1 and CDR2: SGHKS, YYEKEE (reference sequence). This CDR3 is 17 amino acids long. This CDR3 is CASSPRDRVGATGELFF. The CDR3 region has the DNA TGTGCCAGCAGCCCCCGGGACAGGGTCGGGGCCACCGGGGAGCTGTTTTTT. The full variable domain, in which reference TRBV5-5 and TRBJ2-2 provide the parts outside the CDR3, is DAGVTQSPTHLIKTRGQQVTLRCSPISGHKSVSWYQQVLGQGPQFIFQYYEKEERGRGNFPDRFSARQFPNYSSELNVNALLLGDSALYLCASSPRDRVGATGELFFGEGSRLTVL.

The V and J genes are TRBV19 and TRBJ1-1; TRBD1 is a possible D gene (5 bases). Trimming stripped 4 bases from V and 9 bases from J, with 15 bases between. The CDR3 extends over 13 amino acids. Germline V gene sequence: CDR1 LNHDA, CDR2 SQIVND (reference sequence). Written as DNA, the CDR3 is TGTGCCAGTAGTACATCCCTGGAGGGACAAGCTTTCTTT. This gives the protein CASSTSLEGQAFF.

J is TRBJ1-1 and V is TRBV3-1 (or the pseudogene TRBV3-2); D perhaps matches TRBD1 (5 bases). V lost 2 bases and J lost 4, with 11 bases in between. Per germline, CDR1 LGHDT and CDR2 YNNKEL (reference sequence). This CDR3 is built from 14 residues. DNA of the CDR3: TGTGCCAGCAGCCAACAGGGCGCAAGCACTGAAGCTTTCTTT. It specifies CASSQQGASTEAFF.

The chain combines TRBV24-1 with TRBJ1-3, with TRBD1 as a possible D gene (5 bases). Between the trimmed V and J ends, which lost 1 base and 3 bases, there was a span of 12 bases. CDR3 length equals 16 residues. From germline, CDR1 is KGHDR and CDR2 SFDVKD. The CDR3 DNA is TGTGCCACCAGTGATTTCAGGGAAGGTGGTGGAAACACCATATATTTT. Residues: CATSDFREGGGNTIYF.